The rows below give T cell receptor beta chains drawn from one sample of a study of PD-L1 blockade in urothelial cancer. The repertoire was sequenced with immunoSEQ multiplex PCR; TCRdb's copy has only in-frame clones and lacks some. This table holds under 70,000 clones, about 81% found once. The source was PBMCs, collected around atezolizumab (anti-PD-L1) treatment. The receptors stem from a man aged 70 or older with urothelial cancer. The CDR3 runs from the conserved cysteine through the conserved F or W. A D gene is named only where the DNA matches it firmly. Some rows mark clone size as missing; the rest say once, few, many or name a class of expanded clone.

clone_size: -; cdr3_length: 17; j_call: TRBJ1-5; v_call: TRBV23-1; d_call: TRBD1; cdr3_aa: CASSQQPGQGQYQPQHF; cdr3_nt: TGCGCCAGCAGTCAACAACCGGGACAGGGACAATATCAGCCCCAGCATTTT
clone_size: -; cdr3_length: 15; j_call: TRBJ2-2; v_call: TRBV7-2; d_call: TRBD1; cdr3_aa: CASSLDRGRAGELFF; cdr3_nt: TGTGCCAGCAGCCTGGACAGGGGGCGAGCCGGGGAGCTGTTTTTT
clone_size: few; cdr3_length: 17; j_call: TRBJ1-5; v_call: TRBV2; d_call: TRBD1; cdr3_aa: CASSERLGGRSNQPQHF; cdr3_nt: TGTGCCAGCAGTGAAAGGTTAGGGGGCCGCAGCAATCAGCCCCAGCATTTT
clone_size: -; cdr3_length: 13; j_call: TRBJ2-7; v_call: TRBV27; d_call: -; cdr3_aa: CASRSRGGYEQYF; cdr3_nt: TGTGCCAGCAGGAGTAGGGGAGGCTACGAGCAGTACTTC
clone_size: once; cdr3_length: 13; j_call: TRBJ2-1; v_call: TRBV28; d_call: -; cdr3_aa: CASSLGQNNEQFF; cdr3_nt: TGTGCCAGCAGTTTAGGACAGAACAATGAGCAGTTCTTC
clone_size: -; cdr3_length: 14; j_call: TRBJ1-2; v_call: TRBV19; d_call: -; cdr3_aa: CASSALGQRYGYTF; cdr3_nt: TGTGCCAGTAGTGCCCTAGGACAACGCTATGGCTACACCTTC
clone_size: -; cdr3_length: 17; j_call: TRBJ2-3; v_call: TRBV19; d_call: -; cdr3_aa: CASMVDRAHGGTDTQYF; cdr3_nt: TGTGCCAGTATGGTTGACAGAGCCCATGGGGGCACAGATACGCAGTATTTT
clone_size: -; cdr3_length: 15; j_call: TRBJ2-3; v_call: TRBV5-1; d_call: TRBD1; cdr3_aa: CASSRGQVSTDTQYF; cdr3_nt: TGCGCCAGCAGCCGGGGACAGGTTAGCACAGATACGCAGTATTTT
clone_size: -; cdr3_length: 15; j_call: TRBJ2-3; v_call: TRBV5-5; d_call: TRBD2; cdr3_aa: CASLTGLAGRDTQYF; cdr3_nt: TGTGCCAGCTTAACTGGACTAGCCGGCAGGGATACGCAGTATTTT
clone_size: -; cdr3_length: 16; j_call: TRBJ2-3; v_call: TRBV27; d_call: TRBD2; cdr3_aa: CASSSPGGLSTDTQYF; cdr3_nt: TGTGCCAGCAGTTCCCCGGGGGGGTTAAGCACAGATACGCAGTATTTT
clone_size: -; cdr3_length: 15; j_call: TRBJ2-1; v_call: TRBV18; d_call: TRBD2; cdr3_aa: CASSPQGLGRNEQFF; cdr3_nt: TGTGCCAGCTCACCACAGGGACTAGGACGAAATGAGCAGTTCTTC
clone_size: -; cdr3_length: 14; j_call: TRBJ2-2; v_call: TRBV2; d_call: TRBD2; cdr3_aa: CASLGTRMAGELFF; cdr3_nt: TGTGCCAGTCTCGGGACTAGAATGGCCGGGGAGCTGTTTTTT
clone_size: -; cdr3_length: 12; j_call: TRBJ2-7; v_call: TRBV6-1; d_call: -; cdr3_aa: CASTSLSYEQYF; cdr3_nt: TGTGCCAGCACCTCACTCTCCTACGAGCAGTACTTC
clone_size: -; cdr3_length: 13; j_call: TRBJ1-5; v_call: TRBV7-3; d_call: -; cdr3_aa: CASSPGGNQPQHF; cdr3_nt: TGTGCCAGCAGCCCAGGGGGCAATCAGCCCCAGCATTTT
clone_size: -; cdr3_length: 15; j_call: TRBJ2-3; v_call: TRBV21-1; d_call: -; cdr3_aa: CASSKEVAGEDTQYF; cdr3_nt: TGTGCCAGCAGCAAGGAGGTAGCGGGAGAAGATACGCAGTATTTT
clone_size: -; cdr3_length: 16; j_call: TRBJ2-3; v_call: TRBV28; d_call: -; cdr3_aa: CASSLVLGTSTDTQYF; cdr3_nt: TGTGCCAGCAGTTTAGTACTGGGCACTAGCACAGATACGCAGTATTTT
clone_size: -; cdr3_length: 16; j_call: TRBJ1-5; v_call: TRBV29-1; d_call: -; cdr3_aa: CSVLIGGSLSNQPQHF; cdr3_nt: TGCAGCGTCTTGATAGGGGGATCTCTTAGCAATCAGCCCCAGCATTTT
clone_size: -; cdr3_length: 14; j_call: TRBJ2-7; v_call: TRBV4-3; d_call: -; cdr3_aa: CASSQYRTSYEQYF; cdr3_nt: TGCGCCAGCAGCCAGTACAGGACCTCCTACGAGCAGTACTTC
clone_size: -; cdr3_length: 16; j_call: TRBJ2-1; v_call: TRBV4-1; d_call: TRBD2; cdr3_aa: CASSQDRTRRSNEQFF; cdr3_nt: TGCGCCAGCAGCCAAGATCGGACTAGACGGTCCAATGAGCAGTTCTTC
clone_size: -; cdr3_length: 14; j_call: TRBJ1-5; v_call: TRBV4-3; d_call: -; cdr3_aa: CASSQDRAGQPQHF; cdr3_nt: TGCGCCAGCAGCCAAGATCGGGCGGGTCAGCCCCAGCATTTT
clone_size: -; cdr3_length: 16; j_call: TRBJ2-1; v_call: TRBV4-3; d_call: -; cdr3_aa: CASSQVVREAYNEQFF; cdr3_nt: TGCGCCAGCAGCCAAGTCGTCAGAGAGGCCTACAATGAGCAGTTCTTC
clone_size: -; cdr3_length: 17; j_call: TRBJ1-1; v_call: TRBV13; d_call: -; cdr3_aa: CASSLWVREGMNTEAFF; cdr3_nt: TGTGCCAGCAGCTTATGGGTCCGGGAGGGAATGAACACTGAAGCTTTCTTT
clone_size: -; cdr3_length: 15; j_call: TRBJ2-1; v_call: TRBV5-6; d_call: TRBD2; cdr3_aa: CASSLQREKSNEQFF; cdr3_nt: TGTGCCAGCAGCTTGCAGCGGGAGAAGTCGAATGAGCAGTTCTTC
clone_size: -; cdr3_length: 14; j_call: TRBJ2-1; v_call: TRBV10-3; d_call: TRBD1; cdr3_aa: CAIRGTGYENEQFF; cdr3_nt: TGTGCCATCAGGGGGACAGGGTATGAAAATGAGCAGTTCTTC
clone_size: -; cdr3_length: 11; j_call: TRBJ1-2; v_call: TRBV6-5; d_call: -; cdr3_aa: CASSEVTRYTF; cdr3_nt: TGTGCCAGCAGTGAAGTTACTCGCTACACCTTC
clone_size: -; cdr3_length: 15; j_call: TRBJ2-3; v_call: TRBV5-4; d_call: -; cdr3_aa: CASSVTGTNTDTQYF; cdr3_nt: TGTGCCAGCAGCGTGACCGGGACAAACACAGATACGCAGTATTTT
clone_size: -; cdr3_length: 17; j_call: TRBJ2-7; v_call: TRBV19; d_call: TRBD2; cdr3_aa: CASSLGLAGASSYEQYF; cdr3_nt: TGTGCCAGTAGTCTGGGACTAGCGGGAGCTTCGTCCTACGAGCAGTACTTC
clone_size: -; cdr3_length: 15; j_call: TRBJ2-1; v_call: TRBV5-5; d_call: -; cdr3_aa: CASSKDFNTYNEQFF; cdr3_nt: TGTGCCAGCAGCAAGGACTTTAACACTTACAATGAGCAGTTCTTC
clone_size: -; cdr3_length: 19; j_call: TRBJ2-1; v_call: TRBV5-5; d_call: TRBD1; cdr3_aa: CASSQNRDSLVLSYNEQFF; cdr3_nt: TGTGCCAGCAGCCAGAATAGGGACAGCCTAGTCCTCTCCTACAATGAGCAGTTCTTC
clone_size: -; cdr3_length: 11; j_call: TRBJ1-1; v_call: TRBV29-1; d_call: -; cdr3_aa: CSVAERTEAFF; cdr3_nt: TGCAGCGTCGCGGAGAGAACTGAAGCTTTCTTT
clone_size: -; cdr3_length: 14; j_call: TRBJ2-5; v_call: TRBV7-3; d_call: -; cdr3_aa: CASSRTGLAETQYF; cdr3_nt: TGTGCCAGCAGCCGCACAGGGTTAGCAGAGACCCAGTACTTC
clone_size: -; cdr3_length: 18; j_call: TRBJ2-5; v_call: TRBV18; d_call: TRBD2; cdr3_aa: CASSPQGLAGDQRETQYF; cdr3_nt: TGTGCCAGCTCACCACAGGGACTAGCGGGAGACCAGAGGGAGACCCAGTACTTC
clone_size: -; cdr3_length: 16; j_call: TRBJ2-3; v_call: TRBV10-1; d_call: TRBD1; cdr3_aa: CASKRQGERGTDTQYF; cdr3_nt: TGCGCCAGCAAACGACAGGGCGAGAGGGGAACAGATACGCAGTATTTT
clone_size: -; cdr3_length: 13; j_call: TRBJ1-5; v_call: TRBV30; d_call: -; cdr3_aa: CAWSVTGSRAQHF; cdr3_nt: TGTGCCTGGAGTGTCACCGGGAGCCGAGCCCAGCATTTT
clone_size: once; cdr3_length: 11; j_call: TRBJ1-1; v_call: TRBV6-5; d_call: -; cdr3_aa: CASREGVEAFF; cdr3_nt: TGTGCCAGCAGAGAGGGGGTTGAAGCTTTCTTT
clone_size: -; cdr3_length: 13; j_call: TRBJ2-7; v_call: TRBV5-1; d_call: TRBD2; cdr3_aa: CASQREGRYEQYF; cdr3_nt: TGCGCCAGTCAGCGGGAGGGCCGCTACGAGCAGTACTTC
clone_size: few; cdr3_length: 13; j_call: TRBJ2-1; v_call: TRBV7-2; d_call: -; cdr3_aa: CASSLVSNNEQFF; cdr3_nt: TGTGCCAGCAGCTTAGTGTCCAACAATGAGCAGTTCTTC
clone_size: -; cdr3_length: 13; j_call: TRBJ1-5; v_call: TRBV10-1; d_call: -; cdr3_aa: CASSSAGGQPQHF; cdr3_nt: TGCGCCAGCAGTTCAGCGGGGGGCCAGCCCCAGCATTTT
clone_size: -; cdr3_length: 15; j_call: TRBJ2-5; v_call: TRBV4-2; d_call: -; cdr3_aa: CASSQDPGATETQYF; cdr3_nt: TGTGCCAGCAGCCAAGACCCGGGAGCTACAGAGACCCAGTACTTC
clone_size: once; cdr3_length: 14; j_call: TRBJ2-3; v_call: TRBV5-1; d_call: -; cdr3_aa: CASSLGGDTDTQYF; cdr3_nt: TGCGCCAGCAGCTTGGGGGGGGACACAGATACGCAGTATTTT
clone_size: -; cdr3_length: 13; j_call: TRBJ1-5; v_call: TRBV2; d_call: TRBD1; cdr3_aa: CASSGQGTWPQHF; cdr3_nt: TGTGCCAGCAGTGGACAGGGAACCTGGCCCCAGCATTTT
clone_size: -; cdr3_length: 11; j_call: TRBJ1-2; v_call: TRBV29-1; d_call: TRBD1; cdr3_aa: CSVGGGGPNTF; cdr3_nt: TGCAGCGTTGGAGGGGGCGGGCCCAACACCTTC
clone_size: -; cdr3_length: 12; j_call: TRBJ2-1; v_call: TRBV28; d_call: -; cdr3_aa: CASIMGQGEQFF; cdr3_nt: TGTGCCAGCATCATGGGACAAGGGGAGCAGTTCTTC
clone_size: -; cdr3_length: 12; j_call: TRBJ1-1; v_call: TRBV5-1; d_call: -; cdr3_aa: CASSNPNTEAFF; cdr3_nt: TGCGCCAGCTCGAACCCAAACACCGAAGCTTTCTTT
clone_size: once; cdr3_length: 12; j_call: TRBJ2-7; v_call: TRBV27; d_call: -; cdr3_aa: CASSQDSGEQYF; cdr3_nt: TGTGCCAGCAGTCAGGACTCGGGCGAGCAGTACTTC
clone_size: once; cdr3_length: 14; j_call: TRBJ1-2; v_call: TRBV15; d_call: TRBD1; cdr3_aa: CATSRNRGSYGYTF; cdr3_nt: TGTGCCACCAGCCGCAACAGGGGCTCCTATGGCTACACCTTC
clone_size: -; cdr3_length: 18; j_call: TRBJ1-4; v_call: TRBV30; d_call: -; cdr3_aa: CAWSHRREGALLNEKLFF; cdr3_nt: TGTGCCTGGAGTCACCGCAGGGAGGGCGCCTTACTTAATGAAAAACTGTTTTTT
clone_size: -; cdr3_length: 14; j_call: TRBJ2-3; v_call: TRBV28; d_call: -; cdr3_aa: CASSGAASTDTQYF; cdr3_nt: TGTGCCAGCAGTGGGGCGGCAAGCACAGATACGCAGTATTTT
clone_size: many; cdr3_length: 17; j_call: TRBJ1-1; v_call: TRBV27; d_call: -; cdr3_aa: CASSLDRQTAWRTEAFF; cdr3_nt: TGTGCCAGCAGTTTAGATAGACAAACGGCTTGGCGCACTGAAGCTTTCTTT
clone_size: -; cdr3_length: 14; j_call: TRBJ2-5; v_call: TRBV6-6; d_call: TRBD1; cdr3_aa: CASSHYTGTGTQYF; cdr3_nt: TGTGCCAGCAGTCACTACACCGGGACAGGGACCCAGTACTTC
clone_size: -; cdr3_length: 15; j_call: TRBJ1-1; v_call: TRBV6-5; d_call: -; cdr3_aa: CASSRRQLLNTEAFF; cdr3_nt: TGTGCCAGCAGTAGGAGACAGTTGTTGAACACTGAAGCTTTCTTT
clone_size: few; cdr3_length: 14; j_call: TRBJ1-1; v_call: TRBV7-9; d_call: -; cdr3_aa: CASSLVLLNTEAFF; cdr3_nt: TGTGCCAGCAGCTTAGTTCTCCTTAACACTGAAGCTTTCTTT
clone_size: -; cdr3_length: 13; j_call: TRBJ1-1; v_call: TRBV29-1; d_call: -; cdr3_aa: CSVVGHQNTEAFF; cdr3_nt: TGCAGCGTCGTGGGACATCAGAACACTGAAGCTTTCTTT
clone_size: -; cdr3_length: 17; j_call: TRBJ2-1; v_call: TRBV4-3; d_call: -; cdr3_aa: CASSPESWAGTIHEQFF; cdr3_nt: TGCGCCAGCAGCCCCGAAAGCTGGGCCGGAACGATCCATGAGCAGTTCTTC
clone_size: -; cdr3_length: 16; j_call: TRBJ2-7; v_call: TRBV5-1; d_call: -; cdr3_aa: CASSYLPQGNSYEQYF; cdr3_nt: TGCGCCAGCAGCTACCTCCCCCAGGGGAATTCCTACGAGCAGTACTTC
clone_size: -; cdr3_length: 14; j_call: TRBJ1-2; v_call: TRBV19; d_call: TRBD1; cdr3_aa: CASSFSDRDYGYTF; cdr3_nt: TGTGCCAGTAGTTTCTCGGACAGGGACTATGGCTACACCTTC
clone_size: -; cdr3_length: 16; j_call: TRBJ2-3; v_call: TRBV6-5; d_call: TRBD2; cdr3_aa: CASSYSLAGAEDTQYF; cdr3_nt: TGTGCCAGCAGTTACTCGCTAGCGGGAGCAGAAGATACGCAGTATTTT
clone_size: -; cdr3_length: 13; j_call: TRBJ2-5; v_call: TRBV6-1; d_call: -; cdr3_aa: CASREGRRETQYF; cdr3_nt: TGTGCCAGCAGGGAGGGGAGGAGGGAGACCCAGTACTTC
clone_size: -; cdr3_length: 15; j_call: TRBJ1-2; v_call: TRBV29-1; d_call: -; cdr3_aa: CSVEDRGRGSYGYTF; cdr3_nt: TGCAGCGTTGAAGATCGAGGTCGCGGTAGCTATGGCTACACCTTC
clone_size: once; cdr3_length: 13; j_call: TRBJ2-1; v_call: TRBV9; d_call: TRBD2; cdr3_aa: CASSGASGGGQFF; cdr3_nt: TGTGCCAGCAGTGGGGCCTCGGGAGGAGGGCAGTTCTTC